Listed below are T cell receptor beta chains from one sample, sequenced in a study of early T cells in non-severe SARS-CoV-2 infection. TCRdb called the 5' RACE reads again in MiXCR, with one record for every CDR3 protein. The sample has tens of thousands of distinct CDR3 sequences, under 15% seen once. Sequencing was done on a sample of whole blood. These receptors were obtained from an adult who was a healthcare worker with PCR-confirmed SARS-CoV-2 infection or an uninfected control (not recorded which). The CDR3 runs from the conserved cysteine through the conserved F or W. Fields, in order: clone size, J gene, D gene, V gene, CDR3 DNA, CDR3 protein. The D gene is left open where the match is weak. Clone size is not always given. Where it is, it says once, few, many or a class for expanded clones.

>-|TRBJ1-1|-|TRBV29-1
TGCAGCGTTGTAAGGCGACAGGACAGCGAAGCTTCCTTT
CSVVRRQDSEASF
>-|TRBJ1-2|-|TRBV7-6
TGTGCCAGCAGCCCCCGGCTCGACAGCCGCCATGGCTACACCTTC
CASSPRLDSRHGYTF
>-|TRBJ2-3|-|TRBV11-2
TGTGCCAGCAGCTTAGGAGGACGGTTCACAGATACGCAGTATTTT
CASSLGGRFTDTQYF
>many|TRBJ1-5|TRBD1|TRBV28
TGTGCCAGCAGTATACAAAGACCAGGGGGGCAGCCCCAGCATTTT
CASSIQRPGGQPQHF
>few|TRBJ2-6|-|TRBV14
TGTGCCAGCAGCCAAGATCCCCAGACCTCTGGGGCCAACGTCCTGACTTTC
CASSQDPQTSGANVLTF
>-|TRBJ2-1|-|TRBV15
TGTGCCACCAGCAGAGACTGGGCCAATGAGCAGTTCTTC
CATSRDWANEQFF
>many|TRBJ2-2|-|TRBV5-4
TGTGCCAGCAGCTTGGATAGCGGGGAGCTGTTTTTT
CASSLDSGELFF
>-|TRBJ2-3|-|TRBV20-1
TGCAGTGCGCACAACCCTCTAGTGAGCACAGATACGCAGTATTTT
CSAHNPLVSTDTQYF
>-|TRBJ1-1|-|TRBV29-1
TGCAGCGTTCGGGAGGGGGTTACTGAAGCTTTCTTT
CSVREGVTEAFF
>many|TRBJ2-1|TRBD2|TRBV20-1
TGCAGTGCTAGTCGTAGCGGGAGGGCCCGTGAGCAGTTCTTC
CSASRSGRAREQFF
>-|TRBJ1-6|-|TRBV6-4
TGTGCCAGCAGTGACTCTACCGGATCACCCCTCCACTTT
CASSDSTGSPLHF
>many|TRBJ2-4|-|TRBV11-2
TGTGCCAGCAGCACCCCAGGGAAACTCGCCAAAAACATTCAGTACTTC
CASSTPGKLAKNIQYF
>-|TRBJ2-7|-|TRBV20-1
TGCAGTGCTAGAGGAGTGGAGGGCGAGCAGTACTTC
CSARGVEGEQYF
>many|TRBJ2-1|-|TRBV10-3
TGTGCCATCAGAGGCGGCCACACTCAAAAGTTCTTC
CAIRGGHTQKFF
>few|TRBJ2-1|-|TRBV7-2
TGTGCCAGCAGCCCGGGGGCGGGGAATGAGCAGTTCTTC
CASSPGAGNEQFF
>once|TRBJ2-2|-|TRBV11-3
TGTGCCAGCAGCCCCCCTGGGAGAGGCGGGGAGCTGTTTTTT
CASSPPGRGGELFF
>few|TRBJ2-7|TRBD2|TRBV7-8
TGTGCCAGCAGCTTCCGGCTAGCGGGAGAGATACGAGGTTTCTACGAGCAGTACTTC
CASSFRLAGEIRGFYEQYF
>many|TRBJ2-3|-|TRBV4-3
TGCGCCAGCAGCCAAGAAGCTAGTTCTATGTGGCAGGCTACGCAGTATTTT
CASSQEASSMWQATQYF
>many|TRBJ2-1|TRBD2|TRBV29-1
TGCAGCGTGAAGGGACTAGCGGGAGATGAGCAGTTCTTC
CSVKGLAGDEQFF
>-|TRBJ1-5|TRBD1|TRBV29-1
TGCAGCGTTGTTACAGGGGGGCAGCCCCAGCATTTT
CSVVTGGQPQHF
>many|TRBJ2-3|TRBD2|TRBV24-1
TGTGCCACCAGTGATTTAGGGCCAGCGGGAATCACAGATACGCAGTATTTT
CATSDLGPAGITDTQYF
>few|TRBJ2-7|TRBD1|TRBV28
TGTGCCAGCAGCAGGACAGGGGGCTTCAGAGAGCAGTACTTC
CASSRTGGFREQYF
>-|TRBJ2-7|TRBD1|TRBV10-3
TGTGCCATCAGGACAGGGAACGAGCAGTACTTC
CAIRTGNEQYF
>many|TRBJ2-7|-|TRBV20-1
TGCAGTGCTAGGGGCCAGAGGGGGGCTAACTACGAGCAGTACTTC
CSARGQRGANYEQYF
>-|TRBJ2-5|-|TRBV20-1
TGCAGTGCTAGAGATCCACTCGGGACCCAGTACTTC
CSARDPLGTQYF
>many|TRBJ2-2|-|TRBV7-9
TGTGCCAGCACTATATTGAGGAGCACCGGGGAGCTGTTTTTT
CASTILRSTGELFF
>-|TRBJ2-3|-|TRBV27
TGTGCCAGCCTAGGTTTCATGGGGCTTAGCACAGATACGCAGTATTTT
CASLGFMGLSTDTQYF
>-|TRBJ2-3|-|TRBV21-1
TGTGCCAGCAGCGACAAACTAGCGGGATCGGATACGCAGTATTTT
CASSDKLAGSDTQYF
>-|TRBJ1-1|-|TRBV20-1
TGCAGTGCTAGACGGGGCTGGGTGGTTGCTGAAGCTTTCTTT
CSARRGWVVAEAFF
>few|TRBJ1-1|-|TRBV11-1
TGTGCCAGCGGCAATACCCTGGGCACTGAAGCTTTCTTT
CASGNTLGTEAFF
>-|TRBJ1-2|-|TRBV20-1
TGCAGTGCGAGGGACGGAGAAAAGCGTGGCTACACCTTC
CSARDGEKRGYTF
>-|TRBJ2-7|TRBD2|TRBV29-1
TGCAGCGCTACATGGAGTAGCGGGAGTACATCGTACGAGCAGTACTTC
CSATWSSGSTSYEQYF
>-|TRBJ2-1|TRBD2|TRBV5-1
TGCGCCAGCAGCTCCCGCGACCGGACTAGCGGTTCCTACAATGAGCAGTTCTTC
CASSSRDRTSGSYNEQFF
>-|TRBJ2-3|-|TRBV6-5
TGTGCCAGCAGGAGCTTGGCGACAGATACGCAGTATTTT
CASRSLATDTQYF
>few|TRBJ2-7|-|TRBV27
TGTGCCAGCAGTCTCATAGCGCTTTCCTACGAGCAGTACTTC
CASSLIALSYEQYF
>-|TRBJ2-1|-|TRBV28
TGTGCCAGCAGCTACGCGGGGAGCTCCTACAATGAGCAGTTCTTC
CASSYAGSSYNEQFF
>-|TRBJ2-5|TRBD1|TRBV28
TGTGCCAGCAGTTTAAGGCAGGCAGGGGGAGAGACCCAGTACTTC
CASSLRQAGGETQYF
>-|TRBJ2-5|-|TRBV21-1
TGTGCCAGCAGCGCCAGCCGGAGGCCCCAAGAGACCCAGTACTTC
CASSASRRPQETQYF
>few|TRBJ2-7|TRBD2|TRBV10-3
TGTGCCATCAGCAAAATTAGCGGGCCCTCCTACGAGCAGTACTTC
CAISKISGPSYEQYF
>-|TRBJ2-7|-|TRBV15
TGTGCCACGGCTGAAGGGACATCCTACGAGCAGTACTTC
CATAEGTSYEQYF
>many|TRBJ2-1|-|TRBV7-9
TGTGCCAGCAGCTTAGCCTCCGAGGTGGACGAGCAGTTCTTC
CASSLASEVDEQFF
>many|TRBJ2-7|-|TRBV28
TGTGCCAGCAGTTTAGGAGTTTACGAGCAGTACTTC
CASSLGVYEQYF
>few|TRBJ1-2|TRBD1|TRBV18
TGTGCCAGCTCAAGCCGGGACAGTAACTATGGCTACACCTTC
CASSSRDSNYGYTF
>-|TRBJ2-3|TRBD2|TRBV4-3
TGCGCCAGCAGCCAAGACCGAGCCGGACTAGCGGGAAACACAGATACGCAGTATTTT
CASSQDRAGLAGNTDTQYF
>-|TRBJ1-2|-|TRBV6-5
TGTGCCAGCAGTTACACGACAACTAACTATGGCTACACCTTC
CASSYTTTNYGYTF
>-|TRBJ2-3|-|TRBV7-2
TGTGCCAGCAGCTTCTCGGGTTACACAGATACGCAGTATTTT
CASSFSGYTDTQYF
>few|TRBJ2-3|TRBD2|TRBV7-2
TGTGCCAGCAGCATGCGGCCATCTAGCGGGAGGGGCCATACGCAGTATTTT
CASSMRPSSGRGHTQYF
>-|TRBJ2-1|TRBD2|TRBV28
TGTGCCAGCAGTTTTCCAGCGGGATGGTTCTTC
CASSFPAGWFF
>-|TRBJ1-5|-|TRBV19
TGTGCCAGTAGTATCGGACGGAACAATCAGCCCCAGCATTTT
CASSIGRNNQPQHF
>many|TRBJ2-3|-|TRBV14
TGTGCCAGCAGCCAAGACAGGGGAATGAGCCGGTCGTATTTT
CASSQDRGMSRSYF
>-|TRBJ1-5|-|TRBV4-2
TGTGCCAGCAGCCAAGAGGGAGCGTATAGCAATCAGCCCCAGCATTTT
CASSQEGAYSNQPQHF
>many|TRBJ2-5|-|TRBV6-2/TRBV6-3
TGTGCCAGCAGTGCGAGGGGCTTTCAAGAGACCCAGTACTTC
CASSARGFQETQYF
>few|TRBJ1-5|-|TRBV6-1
TGTGCCAGCAGTCGGGACACTTATAGCAATCAGCCCCAGCATTTT
CASSRDTYSNQPQHF
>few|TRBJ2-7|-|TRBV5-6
TGTGCCAGCAGCTTGTCGGGACACCACTACGAGCAGTACTTC
CASSLSGHHYEQYF
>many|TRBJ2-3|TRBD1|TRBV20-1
TGCAGTGTCGAACCCGGGACAGGGGCGTTGACAGATACGCAGTATTTT
CSVEPGTGALTDTQYF
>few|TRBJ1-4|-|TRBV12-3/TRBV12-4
TGTGCCAGCAGTTGGGGAACTAATGAAAAACTGTTTTTT
CASSWGTNEKLFF
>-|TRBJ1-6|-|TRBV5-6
TGTGCCAGCAGCTTGTGGGGGTCGTCGAATTCACCCCTCCACTTT
CASSLWGSSNSPLHF